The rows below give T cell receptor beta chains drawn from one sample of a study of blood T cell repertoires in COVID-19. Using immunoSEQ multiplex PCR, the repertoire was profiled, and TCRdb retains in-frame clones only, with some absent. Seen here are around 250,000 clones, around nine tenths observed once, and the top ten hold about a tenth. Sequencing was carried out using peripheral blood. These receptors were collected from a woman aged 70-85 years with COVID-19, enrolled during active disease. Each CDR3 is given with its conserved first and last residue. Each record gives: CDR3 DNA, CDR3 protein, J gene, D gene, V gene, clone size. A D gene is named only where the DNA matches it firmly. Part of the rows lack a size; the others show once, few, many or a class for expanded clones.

cdr3_nt: TGTGCCAGCAGCTCCCGGACTAGCTACGAGCAGTACTTC
cdr3_aa: CASSSRTSYEQYF
j_call: TRBJ2-7
d_call: TRBD2
v_call: TRBV9
clone_size: NA

cdr3_nt: TGTGCCAGCAGTCGGGACAGGAGCTACTATGGCTACACCTTC
cdr3_aa: CASSRDRSYYGYTF
j_call: TRBJ1-2
d_call: TRBD1
v_call: TRBV6-6
clone_size: once

cdr3_nt: TGTGCCAGCAGTCCCGGGACAGGGCTCCAGCCCCAGCATTTT
cdr3_aa: CASSPGTGLQPQHF
j_call: TRBJ1-5
d_call: TRBD1
v_call: TRBV6-5
clone_size: NA

cdr3_nt: TGTGCCAGCAGTTACCCCATCCACTGGACTAGCGGGCTATACAATGAGCAGTTCTTC
cdr3_aa: CASSYPIHWTSGLYNEQFF
j_call: TRBJ2-1
d_call: TRBD2
v_call: TRBV6-2/TRBV6-3
clone_size: NA

cdr3_nt: TGTGCCAGCACCTCGAACACTGAAGCTTTCTTT
cdr3_aa: CASTSNTEAFF
j_call: TRBJ1-1
d_call: NA
v_call: TRBV28
clone_size: NA

cdr3_nt: TGCGCCAGCACCTTCCGGGACAGTACCTACGAGCAGTACTTC
cdr3_aa: CASTFRDSTYEQYF
j_call: TRBJ2-7
d_call: TRBD1
v_call: TRBV5-1
clone_size: NA

cdr3_nt: TGTGCCAGCTCCCTCCAGAATAATTCACCCCTCCACTTT
cdr3_aa: CASSLQNNSPLHF
j_call: TRBJ1-6
d_call: NA
v_call: TRBV18
clone_size: few

cdr3_nt: TGCGCCAGCAGCTTCGGGGTTGGTCAGACCACTAACTATGGCTACACCTTC
cdr3_aa: CASSFGVGQTTNYGYTF
j_call: TRBJ1-2
d_call: NA
v_call: TRBV5-1
clone_size: NA

cdr3_nt: TGTGCCAGCAGTCCCGCGAAGAATTCACCCCTCCACTTT
cdr3_aa: CASSPAKNSPLHF
j_call: TRBJ1-6
d_call: NA
v_call: TRBV6-1
clone_size: once

cdr3_nt: TGTGCCAGCAGCCGCGAGCGGGACACTGAAGCTTTCTTT
cdr3_aa: CASSRERDTEAFF
j_call: TRBJ1-1
d_call: NA
v_call: TRBV14
clone_size: few

cdr3_nt: TGTGCCAGCAGTTCAGACTCTGGAAACACCATATATTTT
cdr3_aa: CASSSDSGNTIYF
j_call: TRBJ1-3
d_call: NA
v_call: TRBV2
clone_size: NA

cdr3_nt: TGTGCCAGTAGTTCTAGCGGGAGGGCCTTAGAGCAGTACTTC
cdr3_aa: CASSSSGRALEQYF
j_call: TRBJ2-7
d_call: TRBD2
v_call: TRBV19
clone_size: once

cdr3_nt: TGTGCCAGCACTAATGGGGACAGCCTGGCAGATACGCAGTATTTT
cdr3_aa: CASTNGDSLADTQYF
j_call: TRBJ2-3
d_call: TRBD1
v_call: TRBV27
clone_size: NA